The clone carrying this T cell receptor (beta chain) was seen at least ten times. What it binds is unknown. With 1 base removed from V and 4 bases from J, the gap between germline ends came to 11 bases. Germline V gene lookup returns CDR1 SGHAT and CDR2 FQNNGV. This CDR3 is built from 14 residues. The source of the sample is a study of T-cell reconstitution after alpha-beta-depleted transplantation in children. Study-wide results and limits: Newly produced T cells mostly accounted for T-cell counts and diversity one year post-transplant. Reports say that about two months after transplant, the alpha-beta T cells came out of several hundred graft clones that had expanded.

The authors prepared the TCRbeta library with unique molecular identifiers. TCRdb independently ran MiXCR on the PCR reads; one entry per CDR3 protein. The table has 330,000 or so distinct CDR3 sequences, roughly 8.2% seen once; the top ten hold around 9.8%. This chain links TRBV11-2 with TRBJ2-7; weak D call: TRBD2 (5 bases). This TCR came from a female patient aged 2 to 10 who had a stem cell transplant for Fanconi anemia, so the T cells may come from the graft donor. The sequencing here drew on peripheral blood, taken 360 days after TCRalphabeta/CD19-depleted stem cell transplant. The CDR3 region has the DNA TGTGCCAGCAGCTTAGTAACGGGGAATTACGAGCAGTACTTC. It translates to CASSLVTGNYEQYF.